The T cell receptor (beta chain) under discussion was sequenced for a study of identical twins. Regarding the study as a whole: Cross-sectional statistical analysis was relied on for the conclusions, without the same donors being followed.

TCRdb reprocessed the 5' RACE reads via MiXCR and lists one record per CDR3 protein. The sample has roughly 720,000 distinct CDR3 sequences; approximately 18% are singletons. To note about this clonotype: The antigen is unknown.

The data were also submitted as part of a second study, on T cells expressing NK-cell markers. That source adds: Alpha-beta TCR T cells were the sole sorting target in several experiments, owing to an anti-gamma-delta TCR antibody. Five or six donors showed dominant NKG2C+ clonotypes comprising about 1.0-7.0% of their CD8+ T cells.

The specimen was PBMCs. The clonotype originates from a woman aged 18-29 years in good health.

CDR3 nucleotides: TGTGCCAGCAGCTTCACCTCGAATACGCAGTATTTT. Its protein is CASSFTSNTQYF. This chain joins TRBV7-9 and TRBJ2-3; no firm D call. Between the trimmed V and J ends, which lost 3 bases and 7 bases, there was a span of 8 bases. This CDR3 region has 12 residues. Germline V CDR1 and CDR2: SEHNR, FQNEAQ (reference sequence).